Shown below are 20 T cell receptor beta chains from a single sample sequenced in a study of beta chain features in type 1 diabetes. Study results and limitations: Type 1 diabetes patients had TCRB CDR3s that were shorter (moderately but significantly so) in all four CD4+ subsets.

No cognate antigen is known for these TCRs. The whole isolated RNA underwent reverse transcription, so sequencing captured expressed TCRB transcripts. Only in-frame clones appear in the TCRdb table, and some are missing; sequencing was by immunoSEQ multiplex PCR. Of under 850,000 clones listed, about an eighth were seen once; the top ten hold approximately 0.02%. The sequencing sample was made of naive CD4+ T cells from blood. Receptors originate from a man between 18 and 29 years old with type 1 diabetes.

This clone was detected a few times. This chain joins TRBV5-5 and TRBJ2-1; 8 bases are shared with TRBD1. The V gene end was trimmed by 0 bases and the J gene end by 4 bases; junction bases not matched to a gene: 6. CDR1 and CDR2 from the germline V gene are SGHKS and YYEKEE (reference sequence). The CDR3 contains 16 residues. The CDR3 nucleotides read TGTGCCAGCAGCTTGGCTCTCGGGACAGGATACAATGAGCAGTTCTTC. Translation: CASSLALGTGYNEQFF.

This sequence joins TRBV19 and TRBJ1-2; D is undetermined. Trimming left V 8 bases short and J 0 bases short, with 7 bases between. The CDR3 sequence is 12 residues long. In germline, CDR1 is LNHDA, CDR2 SQIVND (reference sequence). In DNA, the CDR3 is TGTGCCAGTTCCATCGCTAACTATGGCTACACCTTC. Residues: CASSIANYGYTF.

This clone was counted only a few times. The J gene is TRBJ2-6, the V gene TRBV5-4, with 7 bases fitting TRBD1. Germline V CDR1 and CDR2: SGHNT, YYREEE (reference sequence). CDR3 size: 17 residues. With V trimmed by 3 bases and J by 0 bases, 6 bases remained unmatched. The CDR3 loop reads CASSSWTGSSGANVLTF. Written as DNA, the CDR3 is TGTGCCAGCAGCTCATGGACAGGCAGCTCTGGGGCCAACGTCCTGACTTTC.

This clone has just a few counts. The CDR3 protein is CTAQGDTYYNSPLHF. CDR3 DNA: TGCACTGCCCAAGGGGACACCTATTATAATTCACCCCTCCACTTT. The chain is built from TRBV29-1 and TRBJ1-6, with a possible D match to TRBD1 (6 bases). CDR1 and CDR2 from the germline V gene are SQVTM and ANQGSEA. The CDR3 spans 15 residues.

This clone was seen a few times. This sequence joins TRBV6-6 and TRBJ2-7, with 7 positions matching TRBD1. The CDR3 consists of 13 residues. Germline loops: CDR1 MNHNY, CDR2 SVGAGI (reference sequence). V lost 6 bases, J lost 6 bases, and 8 bases stayed unmatched. CDR3 loop: CASSLNRQGEQYF. The CDR3 coding sequence is TGTGCCAGCAGCCTAAACCGACAGGGCGAGCAGTACTTC.

The chain employs TRBV21-1 and TRBJ2-5; TRBD1, the table's D call, lacks a check against the DNA. TRBV21-1 is flagged as a pseudogene. This CDR3 is built from 16 residues. CDR3 nucleotide sequence: TGTGCCAGCAGCAAGCCGGATCCAGGGGAGAGGGAGACCCAGTACTTC. It specifies CASSKPDPGERETQYF.

This clone has only a few counts. The chain joins TRBV5-6 to TRBJ2-3; unclear D gene. V was trimmed by 2 bases and J by 5 bases, leaving 9 bases between them. Per the germline V gene, CDR1 is SGHDT and CDR2 is YYEEEE. The CDR3 consists of 13 residues. CDR3 loop: CASSFLSQDTQYF. CDR3 sequence (DNA): TGTGCCAGCAGCTTCCTGTCACAAGATACGCAGTATTTT. Full variable domain (outside the CDR3, taken from reference TRBV5-6 and TRBJ2-3): DAGVTQSPTHLIKTRGQQVTLRCSPKSGHDTVSWYQQALGQGPQFIFQYYEEEERQRGNFPDRFSGHQFPNYSSELNVNALLLGDSALYLCASSFLSQDTQYFGPGTRLTVL.

This clone was recorded a few times. The chain links TRBV10-3 to TRBJ1-1; TRBD1 might be the D (5 bases). CDR3 length: 14 amino acids. The V gene lost 8 bases and the J gene lost 4 bases, with 17 bases spanning the gap. Germline lookup yields CDR1 ENHRY and CDR2 SYGVKD. The CDR3 is CAIVQGGDSTEAFF. The DNA for the CDR3 is TGTGCCATCGTACAAGGAGGGGACTCCACTGAAGCTTTCTTT.

This clone was seen a few times. This chain joins TRBV29-1 and TRBJ1-1; weak D call: TRBD1 (6 bases). This CDR3 spans 14 amino acids. CDR1 is SQVTM and CDR2 is ANQGSEA in the germline V gene. V gave up 3 bases and J gave up 1 base, with 12 bases separating them. Written as DNA, the CDR3 is TGCAGCGTTGACGAAACAGGGACGAACACTGAAGCTTTCTTT. It yields the protein CSVDETGTNTEAFF.

The chain has TRBV28 and TRBJ1-4, with 8 bases identical to TRBD1. Germline CDR1 is MDHEN and CDR2 is SYDVKM. Trimming removed 2 bases from V and 7 bases from J; junction bases left unmatched: 6. CDR3 size: 15 residues. Here the CDR3 DNA reads TGTGCCAGCAGTTTAGATCAGGGGGCCGGTGAAAAACTGTTTTTT. Its translation is CASSLDQGAGEKLFF.

This chain uses TRBV18 with TRBJ2-1; D gene unclear. V shed 6 bases and J shed 1 base, with 4 bases lying between them. The CDR3 is 12 residues long. Germline V gives CDR1 KGHSH, CDR2 LQKENI. CDR3: CASSRSYNEQFF. The CDR3 DNA reads TGTGCCAGCTCTCGTTCCTACAATGAGCAGTTCTTC.

The gene calls are TRBV30 and TRBJ2-2; D is possibly TRBD2 (6 bases). The V gene's germline CDR1 is GTSNPN and CDR2 SVGIG (reference sequence). This CDR3 is 20 amino acids long. V shed 4 bases and J shed 1 base, with 28 bases lying between them. Written as DNA, the CDR3 is TGTGCCTGGACCGCGGGACCTCTGGGCAGCGCTCCACGGAACACCGGGGAGCTGTTTTTT. It codes for CAWTAGPLGSAPRNTGELFF.

The gene calls are TRBV10-3 and TRBJ2-7, with D unclear. The CDR3 contains 13 residues. Germline CDR1 and CDR2: ENHRY and SYGVKD. Trimming pared 2 bases from V and 3 bases from J, leaving 8 bases between. CDR3 protein: CAISERHLYEQYF. CDR3 sequence (DNA): TGTGCCATCAGTGAGCGCCATCTCTACGAGCAGTACTTC.

This clone showed up just a few times. CDR3 nucleotide sequence: TGCGCCAGCAGCCAAGGGGTGACAGCCAACTCCTACGAGCAGTACTTC. This sequence encodes CASSQGVTANSYEQYF. V usage is TRBV4-1 and J usage is TRBJ2-7, with D perhaps matching TRBD1 (5 bases). Between the trimmed V and J ends, which lost 1 base and 0 bases, there was a span of 13 bases. The CDR3 is made up of 16 amino acids. Per the germline V gene, CDR1 is MGHRA and CDR2 is YSYEKL.

This clone was recorded a few times. The rearrangement uses TRBV11-2 and TRBJ1-1; TRBD1 matches 7 bases. Germline V CDR1 and CDR2: SGHAT, FQNNGV. The V gene end was trimmed by 4 bases and the J gene end by 8 bases; junction bases not matched to a gene: 7. This CDR3 region has 13 residues. CDR3 bases: TGTGCCAGCAGCTCGTCCTGGGACAGAGAAGCTTTCTTT. Amino acids: CASSSSWDREAFF.

This chain uses TRBV7-2 with TRBJ1-1, with TRBD1 as a possible D gene (5 bases). CDR3 size: 15 residues. Trimming cost V 5 bases and J 5 bases, with 18 bases left between them. The V gene's germline CDR1 is SGHTA and CDR2 FQGNSA. The CDR3 reads CASSPRPGRGTEAFF. CDR3 DNA sequence: TGTGCCAGCAGCCCGAGGCCGGGGCGGGGGACTGAAGCTTTCTTT.

The chain combines TRBV10-1 with TRBJ1-6; tentative D call: TRBD1 (6 bases). The CDR3 runs 15 residues. V lost 6 bases and J lost 7, with 16 bases in between. Germline CDR1 reads WNHNN; CDR2 reads SYGVQD (reference sequence). CDR3 DNA: TGCGCCAGCAGGAAGAGTAACAGGGAAAATTCACCCCTCCACTTT. It yields the protein CASRKSNRENSPLHF.

The chain combines TRBV7-9 with TRBJ1-1; D unclear. Trimming stripped 3 bases from V and 0 bases from J, with 8 bases between. CDR1 is SEHNR, CDR2 FQNEAQ, per germline (reference sequence). The CDR3 covers 14 residues. Here the CDR3 DNA reads TGTGCCAGCAGCTTTGCTGGGTTGAACACTGAAGCTTTCTTT. This codes for CASSFAGLNTEAFF.

V and J are TRBV28 and TRBJ2-7, with D possibly matching TRBD1 (5 bases). Trimming removed 4 bases at V and 6 bases at J, with 10 bases between. The CDR3 covers 12 residues. Germline values: CDR1 MDHEN, CDR2 SYDVKM. The DNA for the CDR3 is TGTGCCAGCAGTTGGGGCAGGGTCGAGCAGTACTTC. It codes for CASSWGRVEQYF.

This clone has more than one count but fewer than ten. This rearrangement joins TRBV2 to TRBJ1-1, with no clear D. The V gene's germline CDR1 is SNHLY and CDR2 FYNNEI. V was pared by 3 bases and J by 9 bases, with 11 bases between. The CDR3 is 12 residues long. Written as DNA, the CDR3 is TGTGCCAGCAGTGAGGAGGTCATAAAAGCTTTCTTT. It codes for CASSEEVIKAFF.